This paragraph reports one T cell receptor (beta chain). The sample comes from a study of blood T cells in healthy people across ages. For the second PCR, which ran for about 6 to 12 cycles, a sample-barcoded 5' primer and a J-beta primer mix were used. TCRdb re-called the 5' RACE reads through MiXCR, storing one row per CDR3 protein. Of roughly 800,000 distinct CDR3 sequences listed, more than 45% are singletons. This receptor was taken from a man aged 25-45 years in good health. The sequenced sample consisted of blood.

The DNA for the CDR3 is TGTGCCAGCAGCCAGCCCCCGGAGCAAGAGACCCAGTACTTC. Residues: CASSQPPEQETQYF. This chain links TRBV3-1 with TRBJ2-5; D gene unclear. Germline CDR1 is LGHDT and CDR2 is YNNKEL (reference sequence). The V end lost 3 bases, the J end lost 2 bases, and 10 bases lay between the germline ends. The CDR3 totals 14 residues.